This TCR beta chain was captured by sequencing in a study of T-cell reconstitution after alpha-beta-depleted transplantation in children. Preparation of the TCRbeta library used unique molecular identifiers. TCRdb called the PCR reads again in MiXCR, with one record for every CDR3 protein. The table lists over 550,000 distinct CDR3 sequences, roughly a tenth of them singletons. This clonotype occurred many times. The CDR3 loop spans 14 amino acids. CDR1 is SQVTM and CDR2 is ANQGSEA in the germline V gene. V shed 7 bases, J shed 5 bases, and the junction held 9 bases outside the gene matches. The sequence was obtained from a human donor who donated a stem cell graft to a child with acute myeloid leukemia. V gene TRBV29-1 combines with J gene TRBJ2-7; TRBD2 aligns across 12 bases. The sample here was PBMCs from the stem cell graft donor, taken from the stem cell graft. This CDR3 reads CSATLAGGPNEQYF. The CDR3 bases are TGCAGCGCCACGCTAGCGGGAGGGCCTAACGAGCAGTACTTC.